This is a list of T cell receptor beta chains from one sample in a study of T cell responses to AZD1222 COVID-19 vaccine. The table came from immunoSEQ multiplex PCR; TCRdb's copy has only in-frame clones and leaves some out. The repertoire has about 70,000 clones, over 80% of them found once; the top ten carry 9.8%. Here the sequenced sample was peripheral blood, taken on day 0 of AZD1222 vaccination. These receptors originate from an adult in good health. The CDR3 runs from the conserved cysteine through the conserved F or W. D genes are given only for firm matches. The size entry is marked missing in some rows and otherwise reads once, few, many or a size class.

V	D	size	J	DNA	CDR3
TRBV30	.	once	TRBJ1-2	TGTGCCTGGAGCCCACGGAGCTATGGCTACACCTTC	CAWSPRSYGYTF
TRBV10-2	.	.	TRBJ2-7	TGCGCCAGCAGTGAGTCCGCGGGGGCCCGCTACGAGCAGTACTTC	CASSESAGARYEQYF
TRBV5-4	.	.	TRBJ2-7	TGTGCCAGCAGCTTGGATTTCTCCTACGAGCAGTACTTC	CASSLDFSYEQYF
TRBV13	TRBD1	.	TRBJ2-7	TGTGCCAGCAGCGGGACCGGGACAGGGGGCGAGCAGTACTTC	CASSGTGTGGEQYF
TRBV7-9	.	.	TRBJ1-2	TGTGCCAGCAGCCGGACAGAGAACTATGGCTACACCTTC	CASSRTENYGYTF
TRBV4-1	TRBD1	.	TRBJ2-6	TGCGCCAGCAGCCAAGATTTAAGGACAGGTGGGTCCAACGTCCTGACTTTC	CASSQDLRTGGSNVLTF
TRBV19	.	few	TRBJ1-5	TGTGCAGCCCGGGCCCTCCGGGGAGGCAATCAGCCCCAGCATTTT	CAARALRGGNQPQHF
TRBV11-3	TRBD1	.	TRBJ2-6	TGTGCCAGCAGCGGACAGGGGGCTACTGGGGCCAACGTCCTGACTTTC	CASSGQGATGANVLTF
TRBV6-5	.	.	TRBJ1-1	TGTGCCAGCCAGGGCAGAACGAACACTGAAGCTTTCTTT	CASQGRTNTEAFF
TRBV10-3	.	.	TRBJ1-1	TGTGCCATCACTAAGCTGGAGGGAGACACTGAAGCTTTCTTT	CAITKLEGDTEAFF
TRBV11-2	.	.	TRBJ2-7	TGTGCCAGCAGCTTAGCGGTGGGGCCTTACGAGCAGTACTTC	CASSLAVGPYEQYF
TRBV9	.	.	TRBJ1-1	TGTGCCAGCAGCGTAGAAGGGCAGAACACTGAAGCTTTCTTT	CASSVEGQNTEAFF
TRBV6-1	TRBD1	.	TRBJ1-2	TGTGCCAGCAGTGAACCCTCGGGACAGACTAACTATGGCTACACCTTC	CASSEPSGQTNYGYTF
TRBV5-4	.	.	TRBJ1-3	TGTGCCAGCAGCTCAGCGCTCTCTGGAAACACCATATATTTT	CASSSALSGNTIYF
TRBV18	.	.	TRBJ2-7	TGTGCCAGCTCACCACCGGGCGGGACCTACGAGCAGTACTTC	CASSPPGGTYEQYF
TRBV4-1	.	.	TRBJ1-6	TGCGCCAGCAGCCAAGATTTTGTTTCGCTACAAGATAATTCACCCCTCCACTTT	CASSQDFVSLQDNSPLHF
TRBV7-9	.	.	TRBJ1-6	TGTGCCAGCAGCCCCCTGGGCAGCACGAGGAGTTCACCCCTCCACTTT	CASSPLGSTRSSPLHF
TRBV7-9	.	.	TRBJ1-1	TGTGCCAGCAGCTTTAAGGGACCGTCGAACACTGAAGCTTTCTTT	CASSFKGPSNTEAFF
TRBV28	.	.	TRBJ1-5	TGTGCCAGCAGTCCCCCTGGGGCATACCAGCCCCAGCATTTT	CASSPPGAYQPQHF
TRBV30	TRBD1	.	TRBJ1-2	TGTGCCTGGAGTGCTGGACAGGGATTGGTCTATGGCTACACCTTC	CAWSAGQGLVYGYTF
TRBV5-5	TRBD1	few	TRBJ2-7	TGTGCCAGCAGCCGTACAGGGGGCGCGTCCTACGAGCAGTACTTC	CASSRTGGASYEQYF
TRBV6-1	TRBD1	.	TRBJ2-2	TGTGCCAGCAGCGAGGGACAGTACACCGGGGAGCTGTTTTTT	CASSEGQYTGELFF
TRBV9	TRBD2	.	TRBJ2-1	TGTGCCAGCAGCGTAGAGGTCCTAGCGGGCTACAATGAGCAGTTCTTC	CASSVEVLAGYNEQFF
TRBV5-8	.	.	TRBJ1-1	TGTGCCAGCAGCTATTCAATGAACACTGAAGCTTTCTTT	CASSYSMNTEAFF
TRBV7-9	TRBD1	few	TRBJ1-2	TGTGCCAGCAGCCCAACAGGGGGCTATGGCTACACCTTC	CASSPTGGYGYTF
TRBV19	.	.	TRBJ2-1	TGTGCCAGTAGTATAATGGGTAGCTCCTACAATGAGCAGTTCTTC	CASSIMGSSYNEQFF
TRBV11-2	TRBD2	.	TRBJ2-7	TGTGCCAGCAGCCCCGATTTCCGTCAGCGGGGGGGCATGTACGAGCAGTACTTC	CASSPDFRQRGGMYEQYF
TRBV7-8	.	.	TRBJ2-1	TGTGCCAGCAGCTCCCTCAGGGGTCCGGGGGCGAAGGAGCAGTTCTTC	CASSSLRGPGAKEQFF
TRBV9	TRBD1	.	TRBJ2-1	TGTGCCAGCAGCGGCGGCTCAGGGACAGGTGGGGATGAGCAGTTCTTC	CASSGGSGTGGDEQFF
TRBV2	TRBD2	.	TRBJ2-7	TGTGCCAGCAGACTGATGACTAGCGGTGCATCCTACGAGCAGTACTTC	CASRLMTSGASYEQYF
TRBV3-1/TRBV3-2	.	.	TRBJ1-1	TGTGCCAGCAGCCAAGGTGCCAGGGGCCACATGAACACTGAAGCTTTCTTT	CASSQGARGHMNTEAFF
TRBV30	TRBD2	.	TRBJ2-1	TGTGCCGGTAGCGGGGGTTATTACAATGAGCAGTTCTTC	CAGSGGYYNEQFF
TRBV19	TRBD1	.	TRBJ2-3	TGTGCCAGTAGTCACCAGGGGGCTACGCAGTATTTT	CASSHQGATQYF
TRBV2	.	.	TRBJ2-2	TGTGCCAGCAGTGAAGGAGGTTGGCACGGGGAGCTGTTTTTT	CASSEGGWHGELFF
TRBV20-1	TRBD2	.	TRBJ2-5	TGCAGTGCTAGTTTGGGGACGGGAGGCCAAGAGACCCAGTACTTC	CSASLGTGGQETQYF
TRBV6-1	TRBD1	.	TRBJ1-6	TGTGCCAGCAGTGAACTGGGACAGCCTTCACCCCTCCACTTT	CASSELGQPSPLHF
TRBV29-1	.	.	TRBJ1-5	TGCAGCACTCAGGACAACGATCAGCCCCAGCATTTT	CSTQDNDQPQHF
TRBV9	TRBD1	.	TRBJ1-2	TGTGCCAGCAGCGCCCTCCTCAGGGGGACTACCTATGGCTACACCTTC	CASSALLRGTTYGYTF
TRBV24-1	.	.	TRBJ2-1	TGTGCCACCGAGGCAAGCTCCTACAATGAGCAGTTCTTC	CATEASSYNEQFF
TRBV5-1	.	.	TRBJ1-3	TGCGCCAGCAGTGGGGGAGTTGGGCCCGGAAACACCATATATTTT	CASSGGVGPGNTIYF
TRBV27	.	.	TRBJ2-2	TGTGCCAGCAGTCAAATGACAGCTAACACCGGGGAGCTGTTTTTT	CASSQMTANTGELFF
TRBV5-5	TRBD1	.	TRBJ1-6	TGTGCCAGCACCTTCATGACAGGGGGCACGGTTGGTGATAATTCACCCCTCCACTTT	CASTFMTGGTVGDNSPLHF
TRBV30	.	.	TRBJ2-2	TGTGCCTGGAAGGGTTCCGGGGAGCTGTTTTTT	CAWKGSGELFF
TRBV5-6	TRBD1	.	TRBJ1-2	TGTGCCAGCAGCCCCCCGTCCTTGACAGGGGCCGGCTACACCTTC	CASSPPSLTGAGYTF
TRBV12-3/TRBV12-4	.	.	TRBJ1-1	TGTGCCAGCACCCTGGGGGGCACTGAAGCTTTCTTT	CASTLGGTEAFF
TRBV4-2	TRBD1	.	TRBJ1-6	TGTGCCAGCAGCCAAGATTTGGACAGGGCGTGGAATTCACCCCTCCACTTT	CASSQDLDRAWNSPLHF
TRBV18	.	.	TRBJ2-7	TGTGCCAGCTCACCATGGCGAGACGAGCAGTACTTC	CASSPWRDEQYF
TRBV7-6	.	.	TRBJ1-4	TGTGCCAGCAGCTTTTCCCGGATAGACCCCAATGAAAAACTGTTTTTT	CASSFSRIDPNEKLFF
TRBV7-9	.	.	TRBJ1-1	TGTGCCAGCAGCTTAGCAGTAGCTGAAGCTTTCTTT	CASSLAVAEAFF
TRBV5-4	.	.	TRBJ1-1	TGTGCCCGCAGCTCCGGGTTGGGGGGGGGCACTGAAGCTTTCTTT	CARSSGLGGGTEAFF
TRBV7-3	TRBD2	.	TRBJ2-1	TGTGCCAGCAGTTCTAGCGGGGGCGAATGGAATGAGCAGTTCTTC	CASSSSGGEWNEQFF
TRBV6-5	TRBD2	once	TRBJ2-1	TGTGCCAGCAGTTACCGACTAGCTCGTGAGCAGTTCTTC	CASSYRLAREQFF
TRBV28	.	.	TRBJ1-2	TGTGCCAGCTCCGGTAGATACTATGGCTACACCTTC	CASSGRYYGYTF
TRBV11-1	TRBD1	.	TRBJ2-7	TGTGCCAGCAGTCCGACAGGGGCCTACGAGCAGTACTTC	CASSPTGAYEQYF
TRBV9	TRBD1	.	TRBJ1-2	TGTGCCAGCAGCGTAGAGGGCAGGGGGCTCTATGGCTACACCTTC	CASSVEGRGLYGYTF
TRBV28	.	.	TRBJ1-2	TGTGCCACCATCCCTGAGGGGACGGCCTATGGCTACACCTTC	CATIPEGTAYGYTF
TRBV5-1	.	.	TRBJ1-1	TGCGCCAGCAGCTTTGGGATGAACACTGAAGCTTTCTTT	CASSFGMNTEAFF
TRBV19	.	.	TRBJ1-6	TGTGCCAGTACCCCCTCGGATAATTGGTATTCACCCCTCCACTTT	CASTPSDNWYSPLHF
TRBV7-9	TRBD2	.	TRBJ2-1	TGTGCCAGCAGCCCGGGGACTAGCGGGGCGTCCTACAATGAGCAGTTCTTC	CASSPGTSGASYNEQFF